A single sample gave rise to the 18 T cell receptor beta chains below, sequenced in a study of OX40 agonist ivuxolimab in advanced cancers. Libraries were constructed by the immunoSEQ multiplex PCR assay. TCRdb took over this immuneACCESS table, retaining in-frame rearrangements with V and J assigned. Such tables are incomplete; in checked studies, under half of the missing clones stem from an unresolved V gene, and the remainder is unexplained. The sample table shows around 90,000 clones, and 80% to 95% are seen once. Roughly 1.1% of the sample comes from the top ten. The starting material was CD4+ or CD8+ T cells sorted from blood, obtained in a trial of the OX40 agonist ivuxolimab. The receptors shown here come from an adult with an advanced solid tumor such as melanoma, head and neck, liver or kidney cancer.

The chain has TRBV5-1 and TRBJ2-2; weak D call: TRBD1 (9 bases). V was cut by 6 bases and J by 3 bases, with 24 bases left in between. CDR1 SGHRS and CDR2 YFSETQ come from the germline V gene. The CDR3 contains 18 residues. DNA of the CDR3: TGCGCCAGCAAACCCGGGACAGGGACTAGATCTGACACCGGGGAGCTGTTTTTT. Its translation: CASKPGTGTRSDTGELFF.

The rearrangement links TRBV18 to TRBJ1-1; TRBD1 agrees at 9 bases. The CDR3 sequence is 15 residues long. Trimming at V came to 2 bases and at J to 6 bases, leaving 7 bases not matched to a gene. The V gene's germline CDR1 is KGHSH and CDR2 LQKENI. The CDR3 DNA sequence: TGTGCCAGCTCACCAGGGAGGACAGGGGCCCCTGAAGCTTTCTTT. This sequence encodes CASSPGRTGAPEAFF.

The gene calls are TRBV5-1 and TRBJ1-3; 7 positions agree with TRBD1. The germline V gene encodes CDR1 SGHRS and CDR2 YFSETQ. J was trimmed by 4 bases and V by 4 bases; bases with no gene match: 8. CDR3 length equals 15 residues. CDR3 region: CASSPVPTGGNTIYF. The CDR3 DNA is TGCGCCAGCAGCCCCGTCCCGACAGGGGGAAACACCATATATTTT.

The rearrangement joins TRBV27 to TRBJ2-4; D is ambiguous. Germline V gene sequence: CDR1 MNHEY, CDR2 SMNVEV (reference sequence). There are 13 residues in the CDR3. The V end lost 2 bases, the J end lost 7 bases, and 9 bases lay between the germline ends. CDR3 sequence reads: CASSLSPQNIQYF. As DNA, the CDR3 is TGTGCCAGCAGTTTAAGCCCACAGAACATTCAGTACTTC.

The chain carries TRBV11-2 and TRBJ2-2; D unresolved. V gave up 4 bases and J gave up 8 bases, with 11 bases separating them. The CDR3 is 13 amino acids. The germline V gene has CDR1 SGHAT and CDR2 FQNNGV. CDR3 DNA: TGTGCCAGCAGCTCCGCGTGGGTGGGGGAGCTGTTTTTT. It codes for CASSSAWVGELFF.

V and J are TRBV11-3 and TRBJ2-1; 14 bases are a match to TRBD2. The V gene end was trimmed by 2 bases and the J gene end by 10 bases; junction bases not matched to a gene: 10. Germline CDR1 and CDR2: SGHNT and YENEEA. The CDR3 has 17 amino acids. CDR3 coding DNA: TGTGCCAGCAGCTTACCTCCGGGACTAGCGGGAGCAGGCGAGCAGTTCTTC. Translated: CASSLPPGLAGAGEQFF.

This CDR3 is CASSPTVVTRETQYF. The CDR3 DNA is TGTGCCAGCAGTCCGACAGTGGTTACTAGGGAGACGCAGTATTTT. V and J are TRBV6-1 and TRBJ2-3, with D perhaps matching TRBD1 or TRBD2 (5 bases each). CDR1 is MNHNS, CDR2 SASEGT, per germline. Trimming shortened V by 5 bases and J by 9 bases, and 21 bases separated the two germline ends. This CDR3 region has 15 residues.

The chain uses TRBV5-8 and TRBJ2-1, with 7 positions matching TRBD2. Germline CDR1 SGHTS, CDR2 YDEGEE. The J segment lost 0 bases and the V segment lost 4 bases, leaving 10 bases of the junction unmatched. The CDR3 loop spans 17 amino acids. For the CDR3, the DNA is TGTGCCAGCAGCCCTACTCTAGCGGTTAGCTCCTACAATGAGCAGTTCTTC. Its translation is CASSPTLAVSSYNEQFF.

This chain connects TRBV21-1 to TRBJ2-7. TRBV21-1 is a recognized pseudogene. This CDR3 is built from 15 residues. For the CDR3, the DNA is TGTGCCAGCAGCAAAGAGCCAATTAGTCAGAACGAGCAGTACTTC. It yields the protein CASSKEPISQNEQYF.

V and J are TRBV7-2 and TRBJ2-5, with D hard to call. V was cut by 8 bases and J by 4 bases, with 11 bases left in between. Germline-derived CDR1 and CDR2 are SGHTA and FQGNSA. The CDR3 is made up of 12 amino acids. CDR3 in amino acids: CASQVRGETQYF. Here the CDR3 DNA reads TGTGCCAGCCAGGTCCGTGGAGAGACCCAGTACTTC.

CDR3 bases: TGTGCCAGCAGCTTAGGTCTCAGCACAGATACGCAGTATTTT. Its translation: CASSLGLSTDTQYF. The rearrangement uses TRBV11-3 and TRBJ2-3; D remains ambiguous. CDR3 size: 14 residues. Looked up from germline, CDR1 is SGHNT and CDR2 is YENEEA. V was cut by 1 base and J by 0 bases, with 5 bases left in between. Complete variable domain (other parts from reference TRBV11-3 and TRBJ2-3): EAGVVQSPRYKIIEKKQPVAFWCNPISGHNTLYWYLQNLGQGPELLIRYENEEAVDDSQLPKDRFSAERLKGVDSTLKIQPAELGDSAVYLCASSLGLSTDTQYFGPGTRLTVL.

The gene calls are TRBV29-1 and TRBJ2-7, with D unresolved. Looked up from germline, CDR1 is SQVTM and CDR2 is ANQGSEA. The CDR3 has 11 amino acids. Deletions cut 7 bases from V and 0 bases from J, with 7 bases between. The chain's CDR3 is CSASFSYEQYF. DNA of the CDR3: TGCAGCGCCTCGTTCTCCTACGAGCAGTACTTC.

The genes are TRBV5-1 and TRBJ2-2; 8 nucleotides match TRBD1. Germline-derived CDR1 and CDR2 are SGHRS and YFSETQ. J gave up 3 bases and V 3 bases, and 4 bases lay outside the gene matches. CDR3 size: 15 residues. The CDR3 DNA is TGCGCCAGCAGCTCCCAGGGGGCGTACACCGGGGAGCTGTTTTTT. Protein: CASSSQGAYTGELFF.

In the case of this clone: Additional DNA sequences in this sample encode the identical CDR3. This chain links TRBV2 with TRBJ1-5; tentatively, D is TRBD1 (5 bases). The V gene lost 5 bases and the J gene lost 2 bases, with 10 bases spanning the gap. The germline V gene has CDR1 SNHLY and CDR2 FYNNEI. The CDR3 covers 14 residues. The CDR3 here is CASSRGEGNQPQHF. The CDR3 bases are TGTGCCAGCAGTAGGGGTGAAGGCAATCAGCCCCAGCATTTT.

The chain combines TRBV18 with TRBJ1-5, with D unclear. Trimming took 1 base from V and 0 from J, leaving 10 bases between them. The CDR3 runs to 16 residues. Germline CDR1 reads KGHSH; CDR2 reads LQKENI. The chain's CDR3 is CASSPRQTDSNQPQHF. As DNA, the CDR3 is TGTGCCAGCTCACCACGCCAGACGGATAGCAATCAGCCCCAGCATTTT. Supplemented by reference TRBV18 and TRBJ1-5, the full variable domain reads NAGVMQNPRHLVRRRGQEARLRCSPMKGHSHVYWYRQLPEEGLKFMVYLQKENIIDESGMPKERFSAEFPKEGPSILRIQQVVRGDSAAYFCASSPRQTDSNQPQHFGDGTRLSIL.

The chain carries TRBV9 and TRBJ1-1, with D possibly matching TRBD1 (5 bases). This CDR3 spans 14 amino acids. Trimming left V 4 bases short and J 2 bases short, with 12 bases between. CDR1 SGDLS and CDR2 YYNGEE come from the germline V gene. The CDR3: CASSPQTANTEAFF. Written as DNA, the CDR3 is TGTGCCAGCAGCCCCCAGACAGCCAACACTGAAGCTTTCTTT. Together with reference TRBV9 and TRBJ1-1, the CDR3 gives the full variable domain: DSGVTQTPKHLITATGQRVTLRCSPRSGDLSVYWYQQSLDQGLQFLIQYYNGEERAKGNILERFSAQQFPDLHSELNLSSLELGDSALYFCASSPQTANTEAFFGQGTRLTVV.

The CDR3 nucleotides read TGTGCCCACGGGGGGAACCACGAGCAGTACTTC. Encoded protein: CAHGGNHEQYF. The J gene is TRBJ2-7, the V gene TRBV28; 7 bases are a match to TRBD2. The CDR3 has 11 amino acids. The germline V gene encodes CDR1 MDHEN and CDR2 SYDVKM. Trimming at V came to 11 bases and at J to 5 bases, leaving 6 bases not matched to a gene.

This chain joins TRBV15 and TRBJ2-7, with D possibly matching TRBD1 (5 bases). Germline V gene sequence: CDR1 LNHNV, CDR2 YYDKDF (reference sequence). Trimming cost V 3 bases and J 5 bases, with 11 bases left between them. This CDR3 is built from 13 residues. DNA for the CDR3: TGTGCCACCAGCAGTTTCAGGGTACACGAGCAGTACTTC. This translates into CATSSFRVHEQYF. The whole variable domain, remainder taken from reference TRBV15 and TRBJ2-7, is DAMVIQNPRYQVTQFGKPVTLSCSQTLNHNVMYWYQQKSSQAPKLLFHYYDKDFNNEADTPDNFQSRRPNTSFCFLDIRSPGLGDTAMYLCATSSFRVHEQYFGPGTRLTVT.